The rows below give T cell receptor beta chains drawn from one sample of a study of technical replicates of blood from several donors. Using immunoSEQ multiplex PCR, the repertoire was profiled, and TCRdb retains in-frame clones only, with some absent. The table records under 90,000 clones, approximately 93% of them present only once. The sequencing sample was made of T cells isolated from PBMCs. These receptor sequences come from a human donor in good health. The CDR3 runs from the conserved cysteine through the conserved F or W. A D gene is named only where the DNA matches it firmly.

J: TRBJ1-1; D: TRBD1; V: TRBV19; DNA: TGTGCCAGTAGTATAGGGGACAGGGAGGGCACTGAAGCTTTCTTT; CDR3: CASSIGDREGTEAFF
J: TRBJ2-7; D: .; V: TRBV10-1; DNA: TGCGCCAGCAGTGATACAGGCTACGAGCAGTACTTC; CDR3: CASSDTGYEQYF
J: TRBJ2-3; D: .; V: TRBV6-6; DNA: TGTGCCAGCAGTTACTCGAGGGAAACAGATACGCAGTATTTT; CDR3: CASSYSRETDTQYF
J: TRBJ2-7; D: .; V: TRBV25-1; DNA: TGTGCCAGCAGTATGCGCCTACCTCCCTACGAGCAGTACTTC; CDR3: CASSMRLPPYEQYF
J: TRBJ2-3; D: .; V: TRBV6-1; DNA: TGTGCCAGTCAACCTGGCGACAGTAGCACAGATACGCAGTATTTT; CDR3: CASQPGDSSTDTQYF
J: TRBJ1-1; D: .; V: TRBV15; DNA: TGTGCCACCAGCAGGACAGGGAACACTGAAGCTTTCTTT; CDR3: CATSRTGNTEAFF
J: TRBJ2-1; D: .; V: TRBV11-2; DNA: TGTGCCAGCAGCGCCCTAAGGGGGAACAATGAGCAGTTCTTC; CDR3: CASSALRGNNEQFF
J: TRBJ1-1; D: TRBD1; V: TRBV6-4; DNA: TGTGCCAGCAGTGACTCCTCGACAGGGGCCACTGAAGCTTTCTTT; CDR3: CASSDSSTGATEAFF
J: TRBJ1-1; D: .; V: TRBV4-1; DNA: TGCGCCAGCAGCCAATTCGAGAAGGGGCAGACTGAAGCTTTCTTT; CDR3: CASSQFEKGQTEAFF
J: TRBJ2-2; D: TRBD1; V: TRBV30; DNA: TGTGCCTGGAGTGATTGGGGACAGGGCACCGGGGAGCTGTTTTTT; CDR3: CAWSDWGQGTGELFF
J: TRBJ2-3; D: TRBD2; V: TRBV7-6; DNA: TGTGCCAGCAGCCCCGGACTAGCATATGATACGCAGTATTTT; CDR3: CASSPGLAYDTQYF
J: TRBJ2-3; D: TRBD2; V: TRBV7-9; DNA: TGTGCCAGCAGCAGGACTAGCGGGGCAAGCACAGATACGCAGTATTTT; CDR3: CASSRTSGASTDTQYF
J: TRBJ2-7; D: .; V: TRBV7-6; DNA: TGTGCCAGCAGCCTCCCAGGCTCCTACGAGCAGTACTTC; CDR3: CASSLPGSYEQYF
J: TRBJ2-1; D: TRBD2; V: TRBV11-3; DNA: TGTGCCAGCAGCTTGGGCCTAGCGGGAGGGCATTCCTACAATGAGCAGTTCTTC; CDR3: CASSLGLAGGHSYNEQFF
J: TRBJ2-7; D: TRBD1; V: TRBV5-1; DNA: TGCGCCAGCAGCCACCCGGGACAGGGGTCCTACGAGCAGTACTTC; CDR3: CASSHPGQGSYEQYF